What follows is one TCR beta chain and its context. One end of the junction fails to match germline, which may point to a read error. The data originate from a study of shared clonotypes between healthy human individuals. Replicate PCRs for unsorted PBMC used 250 to 300 ng DNA (roughly 29,000 T cell genomes). In the study's own analysis: ImmunoSEQ junction-only sequences lacked quality scores, so their filtering differed. Only in-frame clones appear in the TCRdb table, and some are missing; sequencing was by immunoSEQ multiplex PCR. That table furnishes V, J and clone size, whereas the DNA furnished D and trimming. The sample lists about 480,000 clones, about 79% occurring once. Material: PBMCs. The receptor was derived from a woman between 40 and 55 years old in good health. Some clones in this sample may be carry-over from other donors' samples.

The CDR3 DNA sequence: TGTGCCTGGAATGGCGGGAGGGCCTTCGGGGGGCTGTTTTTT. Protein product: CAWNGGRAFGGLFF. The chain employs TRBV30 and TRBJ2-2; 9 bases line up with TRBD2. Germline-derived CDR1 and CDR2 are GTSNPN and SVGIG (reference sequence). This CDR3 is built from 14 residues.